These 19 T cell receptor beta chains share one sample of origin, sequenced in a study of long-term antiretroviral therapy in people with HIV. Sequencing relied on immunoSEQ assay v3.0, run at survey level. TCRdb's copy holds only in-frame clones and misses some; the assay was immunoSEQ multiplex PCR. This sample has tens of thousands of clones, with around 94% found just once. Source: unsorted PBMCs, taken 4.1 years after starting antiretroviral therapy. All receptors derive from a woman aged 50 to 65 with HIV.

V gene TRBV5-4 combines with J gene TRBJ2-1; D is unclear. CDR3 length equals 16 residues. Looked up from germline, CDR1 is SGHNT and CDR2 is YYREEE (reference sequence). Deletions cut 7 bases from V and 0 bases from J, with 17 bases between. CDR3 residues: CASRPPRLSSYNEQFF. The CDR3 region has the DNA TGTGCCAGCCGACCCCCGCGGCTCAGCTCCTACAATGAGCAGTTCTTC.

The chain couples TRBV7-2 to TRBJ1-1; D is undetermined. The CDR3 runs to 12 residues. Germline V gene lookup returns CDR1 SGHTA and CDR2 FQGNSA. The V end was cut by 3 bases, the J end by 1 base, with 3 bases between. CDR3 sequence (DNA): TGTGCCAGCAGCTTGACGAACACTGAAGCTTTCTTT. Translated: CASSLTNTEAFF.

This clone was observed a few times. Other DNA sequences in this specimen translate into the identical CDR3. The chain is built from TRBV5-4 and TRBJ1-5; 7 nucleotides match TRBD1. V was clipped by 4 bases and J by 5 bases; unmatched bases: 3. Germline lookup yields CDR1 SGHNT and CDR2 YYREEE (reference sequence). The length of the CDR3 is 13 residues. CDR3 nucleotides: TGTGCCAGCAGCCAGGGGGGTGATCAGCCCCAGCATTTT. This translates into CASSQGGDQPQHF.

This chain connects TRBV6-5 to TRBJ1-1; 7 positions match TRBD1. V lost 10 bases to trimming and J lost 0 bases; unmatched junction nucleotides: 8. The germline CDR1 and CDR2 sequences are MNHEY and SVGAGI. CDR3 length equals 14 residues. In nucleotides, the CDR3 is TGTGCCACTAAACAGGGGATGATGAACACTGAAGCTTTCTTT. Translated: CATKQGMMNTEAFF.

The chain carries TRBV7-2 and TRBJ2-7; D unresolved. The length of the CDR3 is 13 residues. Germline V lookup: CDR1 SGHTA, CDR2 FQGNSA. Trimming took off 1 base at V and 6 bases at J, with 10 bases between the two ends. The CDR3 sequence: CASSLGPGGEQYF. The CDR3 DNA reads TGTGCCAGCAGCTTAGGGCCTGGTGGCGAGCAGTACTTC.

The chain couples TRBV5-6 to TRBJ1-6, with D possibly matching TRBD1 (6 bases). The CDR3 sequence is 17 residues long. Germline values: CDR1 SGHDT, CDR2 YYEEEE. Trimming left V 0 bases short and J 9 bases short, with 19 bases between. CDR3 region: CASSLDGGKGVFSPLHF. The CDR3 nucleotides read TGTGCCAGCAGCTTGGATGGGGGGAAGGGGGTTTTTTCACCCCTCCACTTT. The full variable domain, its missing parts supplied by reference TRBV5-6 and TRBJ1-6, is DAGVTQSPTHLIKTRGQQVTLRCSPKSGHDTVSWYQQALGQGPQFIFQYYEEEERQRGNFPDRFSGHQFPNYSSELNVNALLLGDSALYLCASSLDGGKGVFSPLHFGNGTRLTVT.

This chain connects TRBV19 to TRBJ1-5; no reliable D call. Germline values: CDR1 LNHDA, CDR2 SQIVND (reference sequence). Trimming removed 7 bases from V and 9 bases from J, with 19 bases in between. The CDR3 spans 14 residues. The CDR3 protein is CASMDSGFVTPQHF. CDR3 nucleotide sequence: TGTGCCAGTATGGACTCGGGTTTCGTCACGCCCCAGCATTTT.

V is TRBV6-5 and J is TRBJ1-3; no clear D gene. The CDR3 length is 14 residues. The germline gives CDR1 MNHEY, CDR2 SVGAGI. Trimming took 2 bases from V and 2 from J, leaving 7 bases between them. DNA for the CDR3: TGTGCCAGCAGTTACAAAGCGGCTGGAAACACCATATATTTT. Translated: CASSYKAAGNTIYF.

This clone is a singleton in its sample. This rearrangement joins TRBV5-4 to TRBJ1-1; TRBD1 aligns across 9 bases. The V gene's germline CDR1 is SGHNT and CDR2 YYREEE (reference sequence). This CDR3 is 14 amino acids long. The trim removed 4 bases at V and 5 bases at J, leaving 6 bases unmatched. This chain's CDR3 is CASSTRTGDTEAFF. In DNA, the CDR3 is TGTGCCAGCAGCACACGGACAGGGGATACTGAAGCTTTCTTT. Supplemented by reference TRBV5-4 and TRBJ1-1, the full variable domain reads ETGVTQSPTHLIKTRGQQVTLRCSSQSGHNTVSWYQQALGQGPQFIFQYYREEENGRGNFPPRFSGLQFPNYSSELNVNALELDDSALYLCASSTRTGDTEAFFGQGTRLTVV.

This clone was recorded only once. The chain combines TRBV7-2 with TRBJ2-7; no reliable D call. The CDR3 is 14 residues long. The V end was cut by 2 bases, the J end by 2 bases, with 10 bases between. Germline CDR1 SGHTA, CDR2 FQGNSA. For the CDR3, the DNA is TGTGCCAGCAGCTTACGAGTAGCCCCCTACGAGCAGTACTTC. It codes for CASSLRVAPYEQYF.

V usage is TRBV20-1 and J usage is TRBJ2-3; D remains unclear. In germline, CDR1 is DFQATT, CDR2 SNEGSKA (reference sequence). V was shortened by 6 bases and J by 4 bases, with 8 bases between the two germline ends. This CDR3 region has 11 residues. CDR3 protein: CSADTPDTQYF. The CDR3 DNA reads TGCAGTGCAGACACCCCAGATACGCAGTATTTT.

This CDR3 reads CASSNGPGTAFYGYTF. CDR3 nucleotides: TGTGCCAGTAGTAATGGCCCCGGGACAGCCTTCTATGGCTACACCTTC. V is TRBV19 and J is TRBJ1-2; 7 nucleotides agree with TRBD1. This CDR3 has 16 residues. The V and J ends lost 4 bases and 4 bases, in that order; junction bases with no gene match: 12. CDR1 is LNHDA, CDR2 SQIVND, per germline (reference sequence).

J is TRBJ1-5 and V is TRBV30; 9 bases agree with TRBD1. V lost 2 bases to trimming and J lost 8 bases; unmatched junction nucleotides: 4. Per the germline V gene, CDR1 is GTSNPN and CDR2 is SVGIG (reference sequence). There are 13 residues in the CDR3. The CDR3 loop reads CAWSIQGAEPQHF. The CDR3 DNA reads as TGTGCCTGGAGTATACAGGGGGCCGAGCCCCAGCATTTT.

The chain joins TRBV9 to TRBJ2-7, with D tentatively TRBD2 (6 bases). Germline CDR1 reads SGDLS; CDR2 reads YYNGEE. This CDR3 region has 13 residues. The V end was cut by 3 bases, the J end by 6 bases, with 13 bases between. CDR3 sequence: CASSEGTGGEQYF. As DNA, the CDR3 is TGTGCCAGCAGCGAGGGCACCGGGGGCGAGCAGTACTTC.

The rearrangement joins TRBV6-5 to TRBJ1-2; TRBD1 matches 8 bases. This CDR3 is built from 14 residues. Germline V gene data show CDR1 as MNHEY and CDR2 as SVGAGI. V gave up 5 bases and J gave up 7 bases; unmatched junction bases: 9. For the CDR3, the DNA is TGTGCCAGCAGTAGGGGACAGGTCGTGAGTGGCTACACCTTC. Translating gives CASSRGQVVSGYTF.

This sequence joins TRBV7-2 and TRBJ1-5; TRBD1 agrees at 8 bases. J was trimmed by 4 bases and V by 4 bases; bases with no gene match: 9. Per the germline V gene, CDR1 is SGHTA and CDR2 is FQGNSA. This CDR3 has 16 residues. The CDR3 DNA is TGTGCCAGCAGCTCCCGGACAGGGATCGGGAATCAGCCCCAGCATTTT. It encodes CASSSRTGIGNQPQHF. The full variable domain, rest sourced from reference TRBV7-2 and TRBJ1-5, is GAGVSQSPSNKVTEKGKDVELRCDPISGHTALYWYRQSLGQGLEFLIYFQGNSAPDKSGLPSDRFSAERTGGSVSTLTIQRTQQEDSAVYLCASSSRTGIGNQPQHFGDGTRLSIL.

This chain links TRBV7-2 with TRBJ1-2; tentative D call: TRBD1 (6 bases). Germline values: CDR1 SGHTA, CDR2 FQGNSA. CDR3 length: 14 residues. V lost 0 bases to trimming and J lost 8 bases, with 13 bases between them. The CDR3 sequence is CASSLAGGTKGYTF. The CDR3 bases are TGTGCCAGCAGCTTAGCAGGCGGGACAAAAGGCTACACCTTC.

The chain joins TRBV7-3 to TRBJ2-2; no clear D. The germline gives CDR1 SGHTA, CDR2 FQGTGA. Trimming left V 2 bases short and J 3 bases short, with 7 bases between. The CDR3 length is 14 residues. CDR3 coding DNA: TGTGCCAGCAGCTTAGGTCCTTACACCGGGGAGCTGTTTTTT. As protein: CASSLGPYTGELFF.

The chain is built from TRBV6-4 and TRBJ2-3, with TRBD1 identical over 8 bases. CDR1 and CDR2 from the germline V gene are MRHNA and SNTAGT. Trimming removed 5 bases from V and 4 bases from J; junction bases left unmatched: 8. The CDR3 is 15 amino acids. Here the CDR3 DNA reads TGTGCCAGCAGTATGGGCAGGGGGCCTTCAGATACGCAGTATTTT. Protein: CASSMGRGPSDTQYF.